Included here is one TCR beta chain sequence, with context. The sample has other DNA sequences that encode this CDR3 too. This sample stems from a study of blood T cell repertoires in COVID-19. The CDR3 has 14 amino acids. Trimming took 2 bases from V and 4 from J; bases not matched to a gene: 0. Germline V lookup: CDR1 SEHNR, CDR2 FQNEAQ (reference sequence). Using immunoSEQ multiplex PCR, the repertoire was profiled, and TCRdb retains in-frame clones only, with some absent. The table includes approximately 170,000 clones, around nine tenths detected once. This rearrangement joins TRBV7-9 to TRBJ2-2; TRBD1 agrees at 8 bases. The specimen sequenced was peripheral blood. The sequence came from an elderly woman with COVID-19, enrolled during active disease. CDR3 protein: CASSLTGGTGELFF. The CDR3 bases are TGTGCCAGCAGCTTAACAGGGGGCACCGGGGAGCTGTTTTTT.